The present TCR beta chain was sequenced within a study of cytotoxic CD8 clonotypes in ibrutinib-treated CLL. Overall study: Of a cohort that held some eleven relapsed/refractory and some 15 treatment-naive patients, around 17 were IGHV unmutated. Overall study findings and caveats: Clonality was elevated at ibrutinib response and had returned toward baseline at progression. Higher circulating CD8+ T-cell counts strongly accompanied higher baseline clonality, above age-matched healthy donors.

Regarding this clone: The antigen is not known.

This CDR3 region has 13 residues. Trimming removed 5 bases from V and 0 bases from J, with 7 bases in between. CDR1 is LNHDA and CDR2 is SQIVND in the germline V gene (reference sequence). The protocol was immunoSEQ multiplex PCR, while the TCRdb copy is restricted to in-frame clones and leaves out a portion. Of 150,000 to 200,000 clones detected, around nine tenths appear once; the ten largest clones hold 3%. Libraries of TCR beta were made from around 2.1 micrograms of genomic DNA that came from cryopreserved PBMCs. This sequence joins TRBV19 and TRBJ1-1; the D is unclear. Sequencing used PBMCs, obtained at disease progression, from a patient treated with ibrutinib. The TCR was taken from a human donor with chronic lymphocytic leukemia. The CDR3 here is CASSQTVNTEAFF. CDR3 DNA sequence: TGTGCCAGTAGTCAAACAGTGAACACTGAAGCTTTCTTT.